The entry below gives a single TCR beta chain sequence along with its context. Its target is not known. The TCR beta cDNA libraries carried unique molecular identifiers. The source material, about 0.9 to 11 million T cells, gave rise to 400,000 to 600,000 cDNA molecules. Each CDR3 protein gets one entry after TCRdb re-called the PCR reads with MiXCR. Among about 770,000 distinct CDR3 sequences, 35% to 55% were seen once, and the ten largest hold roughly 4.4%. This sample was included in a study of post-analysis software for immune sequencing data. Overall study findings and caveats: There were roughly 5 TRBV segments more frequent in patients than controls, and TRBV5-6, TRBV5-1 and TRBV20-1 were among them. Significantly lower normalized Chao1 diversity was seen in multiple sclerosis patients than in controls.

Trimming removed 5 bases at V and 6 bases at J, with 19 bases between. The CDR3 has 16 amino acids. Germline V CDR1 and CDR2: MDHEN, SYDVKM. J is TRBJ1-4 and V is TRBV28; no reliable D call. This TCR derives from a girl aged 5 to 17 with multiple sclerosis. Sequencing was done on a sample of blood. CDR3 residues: CASSTPGPGVDEKLFF. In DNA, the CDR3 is TGTGCCAGCAGTACCCCGGGCCCTGGGGTTGATGAAAAACTGTTTTTT. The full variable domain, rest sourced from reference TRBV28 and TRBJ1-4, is DVKVTQSSRYLVKRTGEKVFLECVQDMDHENMFWYRQDPGLGLRLIYFSYDVKMKEKGDIPEGYSVSREKKERFSLILESASTNQTSMYLCASSTPGPGVDEKLFFGSGTQLSVL.